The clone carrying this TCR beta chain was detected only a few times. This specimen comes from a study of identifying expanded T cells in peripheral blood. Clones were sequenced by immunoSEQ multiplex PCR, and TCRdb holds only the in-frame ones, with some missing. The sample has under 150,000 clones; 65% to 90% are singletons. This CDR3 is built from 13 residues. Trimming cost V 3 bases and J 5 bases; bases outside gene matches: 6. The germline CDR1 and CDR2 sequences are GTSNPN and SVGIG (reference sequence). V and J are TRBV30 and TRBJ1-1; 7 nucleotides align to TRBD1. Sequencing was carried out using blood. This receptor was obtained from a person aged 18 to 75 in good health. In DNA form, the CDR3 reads TGTGCCTGGAGCCCCAACAGGGGAACTGAAGCTTTCTTT. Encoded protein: CAWSPNRGTEAFF.